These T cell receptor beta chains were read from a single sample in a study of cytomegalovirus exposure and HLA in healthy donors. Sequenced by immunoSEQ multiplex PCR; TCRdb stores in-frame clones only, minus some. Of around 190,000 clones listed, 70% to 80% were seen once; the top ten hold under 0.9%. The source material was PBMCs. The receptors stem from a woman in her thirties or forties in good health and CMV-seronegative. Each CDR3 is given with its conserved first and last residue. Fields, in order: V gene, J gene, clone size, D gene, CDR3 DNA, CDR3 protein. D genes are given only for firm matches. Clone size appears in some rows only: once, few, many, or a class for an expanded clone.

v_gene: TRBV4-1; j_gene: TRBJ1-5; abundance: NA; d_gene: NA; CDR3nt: TGCGCCAGCAGCCAAGATCAAGGCGGGGGAACTCAGCCCCAGCATTTT; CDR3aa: CASSQDQGGGTQPQHF
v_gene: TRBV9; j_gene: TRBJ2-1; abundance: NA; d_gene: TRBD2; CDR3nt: TGTGCCAGCAGCCCTCAATACGGGGGGGGCCGCAATGAGCAGTTCTTC; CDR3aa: CASSPQYGGGRNEQFF
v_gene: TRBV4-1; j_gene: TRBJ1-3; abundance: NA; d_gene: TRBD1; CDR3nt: TGCGCCAGCAGCCAAGTGGGACAGGGGAAGGGAAACACCATATATTTT; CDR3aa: CASSQVGQGKGNTIYF
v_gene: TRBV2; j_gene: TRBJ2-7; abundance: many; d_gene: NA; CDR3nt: TGTGCCAGCAGTGTTGGTGCGGGCGCCATTTACGAGCAGTACTTC; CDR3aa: CASSVGAGAIYEQYF
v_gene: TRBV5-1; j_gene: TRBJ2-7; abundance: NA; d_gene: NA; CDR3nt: TGCGCCAGCAGCTTGGGAGGAGATAGCTCCTACGAGCAGTACTTC; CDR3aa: CASSLGGDSSYEQYF
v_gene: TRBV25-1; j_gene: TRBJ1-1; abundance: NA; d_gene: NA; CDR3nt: TGTGCCAGCACAGGGGCACTCGAAGCTTTCTTT; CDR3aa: CASTGALEAFF
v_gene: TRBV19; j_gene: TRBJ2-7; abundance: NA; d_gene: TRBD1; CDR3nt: TGTGCCAGTAGTCCGGGACAGCCGAATTCCTACGAGCAGTACTTC; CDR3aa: CASSPGQPNSYEQYF
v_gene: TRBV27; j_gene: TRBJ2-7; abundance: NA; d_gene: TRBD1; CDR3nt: TGTGCCAGCAGGGACCGGGACAGGGGGCGTCGGCAGTACTTC; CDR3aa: CASRDRDRGRRQYF
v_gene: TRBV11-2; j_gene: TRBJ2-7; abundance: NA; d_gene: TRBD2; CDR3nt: TGTGCCAGCAGCTTCGGGACTAGCGGGAGCAGATACGAGCAGTACTTC; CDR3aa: CASSFGTSGSRYEQYF
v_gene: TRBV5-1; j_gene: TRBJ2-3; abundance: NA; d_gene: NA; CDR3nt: TGCGCCAGCAGCTTCTCCCCTAGCACAGATACGCAGTATTTT; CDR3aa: CASSFSPSTDTQYF
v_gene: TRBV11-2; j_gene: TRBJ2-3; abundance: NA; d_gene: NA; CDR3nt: TGTGCCAGCAGCTTTCGGGGAAGAAGCACAGATACGCAGTATTTT; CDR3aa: CASSFRGRSTDTQYF
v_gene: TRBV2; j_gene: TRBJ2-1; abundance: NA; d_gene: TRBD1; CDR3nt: TGTGCCAGCAGTCCGAGGACAGGCGCCTACAATGAGCAGTTCTTC; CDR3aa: CASSPRTGAYNEQFF
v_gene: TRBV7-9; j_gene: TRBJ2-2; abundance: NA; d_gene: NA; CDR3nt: TGTGCCAGCAGGGGGGGTAGGACTAAACTACAAGAGAACACCGGGGAGCTGTTTTTT; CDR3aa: CASRGGRTKLQENTGELFF
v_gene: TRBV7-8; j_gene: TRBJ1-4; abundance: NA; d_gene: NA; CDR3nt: TGTGCCAGCAGCCGGCCGACTCAGAAGAATGAAAAACTGTTTTTT; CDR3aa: CASSRPTQKNEKLFF
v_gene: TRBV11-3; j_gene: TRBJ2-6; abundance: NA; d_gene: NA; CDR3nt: TGTGCCAGCAGCCCGGCCGGCGGGCAGAACTCTGGGGCCAACGTCCTGACTTTC; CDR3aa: CASSPAGGQNSGANVLTF
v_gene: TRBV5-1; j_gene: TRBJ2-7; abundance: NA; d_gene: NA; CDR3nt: TGCGCCAGCAGTCCGGAGTCAAGCAGCTCCTACGAGCAGTACTTC; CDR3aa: CASSPESSSSYEQYF
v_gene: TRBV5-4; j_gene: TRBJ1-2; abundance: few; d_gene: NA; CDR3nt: TGTGCCAGCAGCTTGGCCCTGGGGGACACATATGGCTACACCTTC; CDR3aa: CASSLALGDTYGYTF
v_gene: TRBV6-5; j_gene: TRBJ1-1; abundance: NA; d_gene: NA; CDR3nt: TGTGCCAGCAGTTACTACCGTGAGTTGAACACTGAAGCTTTCTTT; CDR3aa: CASSYYRELNTEAFF
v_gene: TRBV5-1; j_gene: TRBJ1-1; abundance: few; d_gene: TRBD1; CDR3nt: TGCGCCAGCACCTATACAGGGGGCGCGAGGAACGGTGAAGCTTTCTTT; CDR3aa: CASTYTGGARNGEAFF
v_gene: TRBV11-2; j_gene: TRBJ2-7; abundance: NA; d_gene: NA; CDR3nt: TGTGCCAGCAGTGAGGGGACAACCTACGAGCAGTACTTC; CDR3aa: CASSEGTTYEQYF
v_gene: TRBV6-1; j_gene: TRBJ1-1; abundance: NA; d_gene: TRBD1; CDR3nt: TGTGCCAGCAGCGGGACAGGGGCTCGTGAAAAAGCTTTCTTT; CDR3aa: CASSGTGAREKAFF
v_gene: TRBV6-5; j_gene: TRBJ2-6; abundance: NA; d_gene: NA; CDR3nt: TGTGCCAGCAGACAGGGTTCTGGGGCCAACGTCCTGACTTTC; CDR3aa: CASRQGSGANVLTF
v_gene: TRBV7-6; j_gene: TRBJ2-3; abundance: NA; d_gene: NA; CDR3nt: TGTGCCAGCAGCTTAGAATACGGGAGAGGTACGCAGTATTTT; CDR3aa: CASSLEYGRGTQYF
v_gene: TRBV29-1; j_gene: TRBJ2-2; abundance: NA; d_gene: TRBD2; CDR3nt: TGCAGCGTTGAACTTAGCGGGAGAGGGACCGGGGAGCTGTTTTTT; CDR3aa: CSVELSGRGTGELFF
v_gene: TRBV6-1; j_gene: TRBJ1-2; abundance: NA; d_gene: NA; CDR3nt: TGTGCCAGCAGTGACCTGGCAGGGCGAGTGGGGGGCTACACCTTC; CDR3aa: CASSDLAGRVGGYTF
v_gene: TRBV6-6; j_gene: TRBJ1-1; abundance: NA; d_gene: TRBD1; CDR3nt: TGTGCCAGCAGGGACAGGGAGACGGCTTTCTTT; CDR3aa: CASRDRETAFF
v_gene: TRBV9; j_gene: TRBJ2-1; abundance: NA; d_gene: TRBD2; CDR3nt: TGTGCCAGCAGCGGAGGACTAGCGGAGTACAATGAGCAGTTCTTC; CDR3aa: CASSGGLAEYNEQFF
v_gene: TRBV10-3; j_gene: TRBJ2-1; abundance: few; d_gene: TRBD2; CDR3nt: TGTGCCATCAGTGAGTCTTCTAGCGGGAGGATCAATGAGCAGTTCTTC; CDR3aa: CAISESSSGRINEQFF
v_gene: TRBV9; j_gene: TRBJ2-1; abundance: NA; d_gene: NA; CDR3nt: TGTGCCAGCAGCGTAGGTACAGGGTTGGGCTACAATGAGCAGTTCTTC; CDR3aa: CASSVGTGLGYNEQFF
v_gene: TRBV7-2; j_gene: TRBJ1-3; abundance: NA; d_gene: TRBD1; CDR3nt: TGTGCCAGCAGCTTAGGCTTGAGAGACAGGGGAGGAAACACCATATATTTT; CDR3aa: CASSLGLRDRGGNTIYF